A single T cell receptor (beta chain) is shown here with its context. Its target is not known. The data were produced by immunoSEQ multiplex PCR, yet TCRdb's version contains in-frame clones alone and is incomplete. This table holds about 96,000 clones, roughly nine tenths found once. This record comes from a study of T cell responses to AZD1222 COVID-19 vaccine. Study-wide points: Epitopes outside B.1.351 and B.1.1.7 mutated regions reportedly drew nearly half of spike TCRs. Of the AZD1222 recipients, only 5 or 6 were seropositive at baseline.

This specimen consisted of peripheral blood, obtained on day 0 of AZD1222 vaccination. This sequence originates from an adult in good health.

This chain's CDR3 is CSVERAGLSGYTF. The CDR3, as DNA: TGCAGCGTTGAAAGGGCAGGGCTGAGTGGCTACACCTTC. J is TRBJ1-2 and V is TRBV29-1; maybe TRBD1 (5 bases). The CDR3 runs to 13 residues. Between the trimmed V and J ends, which lost 2 bases and 7 bases, there was a span of 14 bases. Germline lookup yields CDR1 SQVTM and CDR2 ANQGSEA.